One T cell receptor (beta chain) is described in this entry. CDR3 size: 14 residues. Germline CDR1 and CDR2: MNHNS and SASEGT. With 5 bases removed from V and 5 bases from J, the gap between germline ends came to 15 bases. The assay was immunoSEQ multiplex PCR, and TCRdb's table has in-frame clones only and misses some. The sample lists some 60,000 clones; roughly 89% were seen once. The data derive from a study of technical replicates of blood from several donors. The gene calls are TRBV6-1 and TRBJ1-2; the D is unclear. The source is a human donor in good health. Some clones in this sample may be carry-over from other donors' samples. Sequenced sample: PBMCs. CDR3 coding DNA: TGTGCCAGCAGTATCGAGGCAGGAGGTTATGGCTACACCTTC. It codes for CASSIEAGGYGYTF.